The 16 T cell receptor beta chains presented below share a single source sample, sequenced in a study of beta chain features in type 1 diabetes. Study-level results: A moderate, significant TCRB CDR3 shortening appeared in type 1 diabetes across four CD4+ subsets.

These receptors have no known antigen. Of the isolated RNA, all was reverse transcribed, and so the sequenced material was expressed TCRB transcripts. Assay: immunoSEQ multiplex PCR; the TCRdb copy retains only in-frame clones and omits some. The sample records 300,000 to 350,000 clones, roughly 9% being singletons. The sample taken for sequencing was central memory CD4+ T cells from blood. The receptors were sampled from a man in his thirties or forties with type 1 diabetes.

This clone was picked up many times. Other DNA variants within this sample encode the same CDR3. The chain joins TRBV29-1 to TRBJ2-7; no clear D. CDR1 and CDR2 (germline): SQVTM, ANQGSEA. The CDR3 length is 12 residues. Between the trimmed V and J ends, which lost 4 bases and 1 base, there was a span of 8 bases. The CDR3 reads CSVAGGSYEQYF. The CDR3 region has the DNA TGCAGCGTTGCGGGCGGATCCTACGAGCAGTACTTC.

V is TRBV2 and J is TRBJ2-7; 8 nucleotides align to TRBD1. The CDR3 has 14 amino acids. V trimming: 6 bases; J trimming: 2 bases; junction bases outside the gene matches: 6. Per the germline V gene, CDR1 is SNHLY and CDR2 is FYNNEI. CDR3 amino acids: CASRGDRTTYEQYF. DNA of the CDR3: TGTGCCAGCAGGGGGGACAGGACTACCTACGAGCAGTACTTC.

This chain joins TRBV27 and TRBJ2-7; possibly TRBD1 or TRBD2 for D (5 bases each). This CDR3 region has 14 residues. V was cut by 4 bases and J by 2 bases, with 12 bases left in between. Germline-derived CDR1 and CDR2 are MNHEY and SMNVEV (reference sequence). The CDR3, as DNA: TGTGCCAGCAGTTCCGGGACCCTTACCTACGAGCAGTACTTC. Amino acids: CASSSGTLTYEQYF.

This rearrangement joins TRBV11-2 to TRBJ1-2, with D unresolved. Trimming shortened V by 4 bases and J by 1 base, and 13 bases separated the two germline ends. The CDR3 covers 15 residues. Germline values: CDR1 SGHAT, CDR2 FQNNGV. The CDR3 coding sequence is TGTGCCAGCAGCTCCTTTTGGGCGGGTAACTATGGCTACACCTTC. It encodes CASSSFWAGNYGYTF.

This clone was counted between two and nine times. The chain links TRBV27 to TRBJ1-5; TRBD1 matches at 7 bases. Germline CDR1 MNHEY, CDR2 SMNVEV (reference sequence). The CDR3 spans 15 residues. The ends lost 6 bases at V and 1 base at J; junction bases unmatched: 6. CDR3 nucleotides: TGTGCCAGCAGCCTCGAGGGGGCGAGCAATCAGCCCCAGCATTTT. This codes for CASSLEGASNQPQHF.

This clone has just a few counts. V and J are TRBV5-1 and TRBJ1-2; D not resolved. Germline V gives CDR1 SGHRS, CDR2 YFSETQ. Trimming removed 5 bases at V and 10 bases at J, with 21 bases between. The CDR3 is 14 amino acids. The CDR3 DNA sequence: TGCGCCAGCAGACCCTTGTCGGCGGATGAGGTCTACACCTTC. The encoded protein is CASRPLSADEVYTF.

This clone was recorded a few times. The rearrangement links TRBV7-9 to TRBJ2-2, with TRBD1 matching over 11 bases. The V and J ends lost 4 bases and 3 bases, in that order; junction bases with no gene match: 4. The CDR3 spans 16 residues. CDR1 is SEHNR, CDR2 FQNEAQ, per germline (reference sequence). CDR3 in DNA: TGTGCCAGCAGCTCTCGGGACAGGGGGGACACCGGGGAGCTGTTTTTT. Translated, it gives CASSSRDRGDTGELFF. Using reference TRBV7-9 and TRBJ2-2 for the parts outside the CDR3, the full variable domain is DTGVSQNPRHKITKRGQNVTFRCDPISEHNRLYWYRQTLGQGPEFLTYFQNEAQLEKSRLLSDRFSAERPKGSFSTLEIQRTEQGDSAMYLCASSSRDRGDTGELFFGEGSRLTVL.

In this sample, this clone turned up a few times. A junction end diverges from the germline sequence, so it may reflect a read error. The V gene is TRBV7-7, the J gene TRBJ2-2, with a possible D match to TRBD2 (5 bases). The CDR3 has 16 amino acids. The germline gives CDR1 SSHAT, CDR2 FNYEAQ (reference sequence). CDR3 sequence (DNA): TGTGCTAGCAGCCTAGCTAGCCGACCGAACACCGGGGAGCTGTTTTTT. Its translation is CASSLASRPNTGELFF.

There are a few counts of this clone. The rearrangement uses TRBV7-2 and TRBJ1-2; D call uncertain. The CDR3 spans 14 residues. Trimming removed 5 bases at V and 4 bases at J, with 14 bases between. Germline lookup yields CDR1 SGHTA and CDR2 FQGNSA. CDR3 amino acids: CASSLRTSGYGYTF. In DNA, the CDR3 is TGTGCCAGCAGCCTTCGGACTAGTGGCTATGGCTACACCTTC.

This clone occurred a few times. J is TRBJ2-1 and V is TRBV5-1, with 11 positions matching TRBD2. The length of the CDR3 is 16 residues. V lost 3 bases to trimming and J lost 4 bases; unmatched junction nucleotides: 6. Per the germline V gene, CDR1 is SGHRS and CDR2 is YFSETQ. The CDR3 loop is CASSSKLAGVYNEQFF. Here the CDR3 DNA reads TGCGCCAGCAGCTCTAAACTAGCGGGAGTATACAATGAGCAGTTCTTC.

Written as DNA, the CDR3 is TGTGCCAGCAGCCCCTCGACCTGGGGCACTGAAGCTTTCTTT. Protein: CASSPSTWGTEAFF. V gene TRBV13 combines with J gene TRBJ1-1; D is ambiguous. This CDR3 region has 14 residues. The V and J ends lost 5 bases and 4 bases respectively, with 14 bases between them. Germline values: CDR1 PRHDT, CDR2 FYEKMQ (reference sequence).

DNA for the CDR3: TGCGCCAGCAGCTTGGAACTAGTCACCGGGGAGCTGTTTTTT. Amino acid sequence: CASSLELVTGELFF. This chain uses TRBV5-1 with TRBJ2-2; D is perhaps TRBD2 (5 bases). The CDR3 runs 14 residues. The V gene's germline CDR1 is SGHRS and CDR2 YFSETQ. The germline V and J ends were trimmed by 0 bases and 4 bases, with 7 bases remaining between them.

This clone was counted between two and nine times. This chain uses TRBV18 with TRBJ1-1; D is unclear. The CDR3 extends over 13 amino acids. Germline V lookup: CDR1 KGHSH, CDR2 LQKENI. V was pared by 5 bases and J by 7 bases, with 14 bases between. The CDR3 is CASSTNTVNEAFF. The CDR3 DNA reads TGTGCCAGCTCAACGAACACAGTAAATGAAGCTTTCTTT.

The chain joins TRBV29-1 to TRBJ1-2, with D maybe TRBD1 (5 bases). Germline V gene data show CDR1 as SQVTM and CDR2 as ANQGSEA. CDR3 size: 13 residues. V dropped 7 bases and J dropped 2 bases, with 14 bases sitting between them. The CDR3 here is CSAPGSANYGYTF. CDR3 in DNA: TGCAGCGCACCAGGGTCAGCAAACTATGGCTACACCTTC.

This chain connects TRBV5-1 to TRBJ2-1; 9 bases line up with TRBD1. CDR1 and CDR2 (germline): SGHRS, YFSETQ. This CDR3 is built from 16 residues. The V gene end was trimmed by 0 bases and the J gene end by 4 bases; junction bases not matched to a gene: 5. CDR3: CASSLGPGQGYNEQFF. Here the CDR3 DNA reads TGCGCCAGCAGCTTGGGGCCGGGACAGGGATACAATGAGCAGTTCTTC.

The rearrangement joins TRBV6-6 to TRBJ1-6; tentative D call: TRBD1 (5 bases). Trimming removed 4 bases at V and 10 bases at J, with 14 bases between. CDR3 size: 14 residues. The V gene's germline CDR1 is MNHNY and CDR2 SVGAGI (reference sequence). The CDR3 sequence: CASSFRDRPSPLHF. In DNA, the CDR3 is TGTGCCAGCAGTTTCAGGGATCGACCATCACCCCTCCACTTT.